These T cell receptor beta chains were read from a single sample in a study of cytomegalovirus exposure and HLA in healthy donors. This table comes from immunoSEQ multiplex PCR, and its TCRdb copy is limited to in-frame clones, with some not included. In total, the table holds some 200,000 clones. Material for sequencing was PBMCs. The receptors were sampled from a boy aged 10-17 years in good health and CMV-seronegative. Both conserved end residues are part of each CDR3. Fields, in order: D gene, J gene, V gene, CDR3 protein, CDR3 DNA. A D gene is named only where the DNA matches it firmly.

D: -
J: TRBJ1-1
V: TRBV7-8
CDR3: CASSLSESMNTEAFF
DNA: TGTGCCAGCAGCTTATCTGAGAGCATGAACACTGAAGCTTTCTTT

D: -
J: TRBJ1-3
V: TRBV7-3
CDR3: CASSRGSGNTIYF
DNA: TGTGCCAGCTCCCGCGGCTCTGGAAACACCATATATTTT

D: -
J: TRBJ2-3
V: TRBV5-1
CDR3: CASSLGVGNLSRGTDTQYF
DNA: TGCGCCAGCAGCTTGGGGGTCGGAAATTTAAGCCGGGGCACAGATACGCAGTATTTT

D: -
J: TRBJ1-5
V: TRBV18
CDR3: CASSSQTAYSNQPQHF
DNA: TGTGCCAGCTCATCACAGACAGCGTATAGCAATCAGCCCCAGCATTTT

D: -
J: TRBJ1-1
V: TRBV5-1
CDR3: CASSFNTPGTLNTEAFF
DNA: TGCGCCAGCAGCTTCAATACACCCGGGACATTGAACACTGAAGCTTTCTTT

D: -
J: TRBJ1-1
V: TRBV6-6
CDR3: CASSYGGAGADTEAFF
DNA: TGTGCCAGCAGTTACGGGGGAGCAGGGGCAGACACTGAAGCTTTCTTT

D: TRBD1
J: TRBJ1-1
V: TRBV30
CDR3: CAWSLDRDTEAFF
DNA: TGTGCCTGGAGTTTGGACAGGGACACTGAAGCTTTCTTT

D: TRBD2
J: TRBJ2-7
V: TRBV5-1
CDR3: CASSPSGVRYEQYF
DNA: TGCGCCAGCAGCCCTAGCGGGGTTCGGTACGAGCAGTACTTC

D: -
J: TRBJ2-2
V: TRBV2
CDR3: CASSDMLRENTGELFF
DNA: TGTGCCAGCAGTGATATGTTGCGGGAGAACACCGGGGAGCTGTTTTTT

D: -
J: TRBJ1-1
V: TRBV29-1
CDR3: CSVVGNTEAFF
DNA: TGCAGCGTTGTCGGGAACACTGAAGCTTTCTTT

D: -
J: TRBJ1-2
V: TRBV14
CDR3: CASSQAGGAGGYGYTF
DNA: TGTGCCAGCAGCCAAGCGGGGGGAGCTGGTGGCTATGGCTACACCTTC

D: -
J: TRBJ1-1
V: TRBV5-4
CDR3: CASSLGGHMNTEAFF
DNA: TGTGCCAGCAGCTTAGGGGGACACATGAACACTGAAGCTTTCTTT

D: -
J: TRBJ2-3
V: TRBV5-1
CDR3: CASSALTGHYTDTQYF
DNA: TGCGCCAGCAGTGCACTTACGGGACACTACACAGATACGCAGTATTTT

D: TRBD1
J: TRBJ1-2
V: TRBV27
CDR3: CASSFVESTGTYGYTF
DNA: TGTGCCAGCAGTTTTGTGGAATCGACAGGGACCTATGGCTACACCTTC

D: TRBD1
J: TRBJ1-5
V: TRBV6-5
CDR3: CASSWTGNQPQHF
DNA: TGTGCCAGCAGTTGGACAGGTAATCAGCCCCAGCATTTT

D: -
J: TRBJ1-5
V: TRBV6-1
CDR3: CASTRVGNQPQHF
DNA: TGTGCCAGCACCAGGGTGGGCAATCAGCCCCAGCATTTT

D: TRBD1
J: TRBJ1-2
V: TRBV9
CDR3: CASSGGGQGKKLNYGYTF
DNA: TGTGCCAGCAGCGGTGGAGGACAGGGGAAGAAGTTGAACTATGGCTACACCTTC